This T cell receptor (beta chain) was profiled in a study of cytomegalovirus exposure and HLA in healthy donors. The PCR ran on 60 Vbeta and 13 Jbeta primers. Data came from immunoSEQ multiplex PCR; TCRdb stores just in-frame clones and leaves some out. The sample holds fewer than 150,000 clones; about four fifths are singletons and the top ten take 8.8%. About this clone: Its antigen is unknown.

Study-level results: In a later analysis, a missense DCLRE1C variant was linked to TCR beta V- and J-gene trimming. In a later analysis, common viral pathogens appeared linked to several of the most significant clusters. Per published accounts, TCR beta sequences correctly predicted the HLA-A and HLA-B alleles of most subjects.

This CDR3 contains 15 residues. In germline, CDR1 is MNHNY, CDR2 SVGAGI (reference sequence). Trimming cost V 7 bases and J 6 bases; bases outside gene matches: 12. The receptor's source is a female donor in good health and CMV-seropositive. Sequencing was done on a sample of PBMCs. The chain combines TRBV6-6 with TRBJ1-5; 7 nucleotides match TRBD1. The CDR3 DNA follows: TGTGCCAGCACCCCGGTGGAGGGGGCGACTCAGCCCCAGCATTTT. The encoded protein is CASTPVEGATQPQHF.